Below, 27 T cell receptor beta chains from the same sample are listed, as sequenced in a study of regulatory T cells in long-lasting Graves disease. Time point meaning: newly diagnosed GD, antithyroid drugs for less than 3 months. From RNA extracted from PBMCs, the TCR library was made. Relying on iRepertoire HTBI primers and Arm-PCR of CDR3 regions, the team built TCR beta libraries. TCRdb reprocessed the multiplex PCR reads via MiXCR and lists one record per CDR3 protein. This table holds 450,000 to 700,000 distinct CDR3 sequences, roughly 14% found once. These data were likewise used in another study, on T cells in Graves' hyperthyroidism and ophthalmopathy.

Source: peripheral blood mononuclear cells (PBMCs), taken at new diagnosis, from a patient treated with antithyroid drugs. Receptors were obtained from a man aged 25-45 years with Graves disease.

The table lists this clonotype with many counts. The V call is TRBV6-1, the J call TRBJ1-1; 7 bases are shared with TRBD1. CDR3 size: 11 residues. Germline V gene lookup returns CDR1 MNHNS and CDR2 SASEGT. Trimming removed 3 bases from V and 8 bases from J; junction bases left unmatched: 0. The DNA of the CDR3 is TGTGCCAGCAGTGAGGGACAGGAAGCTTTCTTT. Its translation: CASSEGQEAFF.

This rearrangement joins TRBV15 to TRBJ2-7; no reliable D call. Germline CDR1 reads LNHNV; CDR2 reads YYDKDF (reference sequence). V shed 1 base and J shed 0 bases, with 7 bases lying between them. The CDR3 contains 14 residues. The CDR3 sequence is CATSRVRSSYEQYF. Here the CDR3 DNA reads TGTGCCACCAGCAGAGTACGCAGCTCCTACGAGCAGTACTTC.

This clonotype was counted at least ten times. V is TRBV20-1 and J is TRBJ2-7; 9 positions agree with TRBD1. The length of the CDR3 is 14 residues. V dropped 6 bases and J dropped 6; count of bases not matched to a gene: 12. Germline-derived CDR1 and CDR2 are DFQATT and SNEGSKA (reference sequence). CDR3 bases: TGCAGTGCCAACCCGGACAGGGGAGGGAGCGAGCAGTACTTC. It encodes CSANPDRGGSEQYF.

This clonotype was seen at least ten times. The chain combines TRBV29-1 with TRBJ2-3; D not certain. V lost 8 bases and J 4 bases, leaving 19 bases between the germline ends. This CDR3 has 14 amino acids. Germline V gene lookup returns CDR1 SQVTM and CDR2 ANQGSEA. CDR3 in amino acids: CSSDGWEMADTQYF. In DNA form, the CDR3 reads TGCAGCTCCGACGGCTGGGAAATGGCAGATACGCAGTATTTT.

This clonotype showed up many times. The chain uses TRBV24-1 and TRBJ1-2; 10 bases fit TRBD1. With V trimmed by 3 bases and J by 10 bases, 7 bases remained unmatched. Germline lookup yields CDR1 KGHDR and CDR2 SFDVKD. The CDR3 contains 14 residues. The DNA for the CDR3 is TGTGCCACCAGTGATCAGACCGGGACAGGGGACTACACCTTC. Encoded protein: CATSDQTGTGDYTF.

This clonotype has at least ten counts. The chain is built from TRBV7-2 and TRBJ2-7, with no clear D. This CDR3 is built from 12 residues. Trimming took 3 bases from V and 6 from J, leaving 9 bases between them. Germline assignment: CDR1 SGHTA and CDR2 FQGNSA. Written as DNA, the CDR3 is TGTGCCAGCAGCTTTGCCTTTGGCGAGCAGTACTTC. This codes for CASSFAFGEQYF.

The chain couples TRBV3-1 to TRBJ2-5; D is ambiguous. Trimming pared 1 base from V and 4 bases from J, leaving 13 bases between. The CDR3 sequence is 15 residues long. Germline V gives CDR1 LGHDT, CDR2 YNNKEL (reference sequence). The CDR3 DNA follows: TGTGCCAGCAGCCAAGGCGCTCCTAGTCGAGAGACCCAGTACTTC. Protein: CASSQGAPSRETQYF.

This clonotype was counted a few times. Just one base apart from a much larger clone, this may be a read error. The V gene is TRBV7-9, the J gene TRBJ1-2, with D possibly matching TRBD1 (5 bases). CDR1 SEHNR and CDR2 FQNEAQ come from the germline V gene (reference sequence). The CDR3 is 14 amino acids. DNA for the CDR3: TGTGCCAGCAGCGGGGCTGCTGAGGTCTATGGCTACATCTTC. Translating gives CASSGAAEVYGYIF.

The J gene is TRBJ1-1, the V gene TRBV9, with a possible D match to TRBD1 (5 bases). This CDR3 contains 14 residues. V lost 0 bases and J lost 8, with 14 bases in between. The V gene's germline CDR1 is SGDLS and CDR2 YYNGEE. The CDR3 protein is CASSVGLWGGEAFF. In nucleotides, the CDR3 is TGTGCCAGCAGCGTAGGATTGTGGGGGGGAGAAGCTTTCTTT.

This clonotype has just a few counts. The chain recombines TRBV20-1 with TRBJ2-7; the match to TRBD2 covers 13 bases. Germline CDR1 is DFQATT and CDR2 is SNEGSKA (reference sequence). Germline trimming cut 3 bases from V and 4 bases from J; bases unmatched to any gene: 21. The CDR3 is made up of 20 amino acids. CDR3 amino acids: CSARHPRGTGLTSGRYEQYF. For the CDR3, the DNA is TGCAGTGCTAGGCACCCTAGGGGGACAGGACTGACTAGCGGGAGGTACGAGCAGTACTTC.

The table lists this clonotype with a few counts. V is TRBV6-2 or TRBV6-3 and J is TRBJ1-5; perhaps TRBD1 as D (5 bases). The CDR3 has 16 amino acids. The V and J ends lost 5 bases and 0 bases respectively, with 14 bases between them. Per the germline V gene, CDR1 is MNHEY and CDR2 is SVGEGT. CDR3 nucleotides: TGTGCCAGCAGTCCCCGAGGAGGGACTAGCAATCAGCCCCAGCATTTT. This encodes CASSPRGGTSNQPQHF.

This clonotype appeared many times. This chain uses TRBV12-3 or TRBV12-4 with TRBJ2-5, with D possibly matching TRBD1 (6 bases). The CDR3 extends over 12 amino acids. Trimming shortened V by 4 bases and J by 7 bases, and 10 bases separated the two germline ends. The CDR3 loop is CASSSDRRTQYF. The CDR3 DNA is TGTGCCAGCAGTTCAGACAGGCGGACCCAGTACTTC.

This clonotype showed up many times. The genes are TRBV11-2 and TRBJ2-1, with TRBD2 identical over 9 bases. The CDR3 totals 15 residues. J lost 9 bases, V lost 4 bases, and 10 bases had no gene match. Germline CDR1 reads SGHAT; CDR2 reads FQNNGV. CDR3 coding DNA: TGTGCCAGCAGCTCGTCAAGGCATAGCGGGAGTGAGCAGTTCTTC. Protein: CASSSSRHSGSEQFF.

This clonotype turned up a few times. This chain links TRBV29-1 with TRBJ2-3; 7 bases match TRBD1. The junction had 8 bases not matched to a gene; V was cut back by 5 bases and J by 6 bases. Germline V gene lookup returns CDR1 SQVTM and CDR2 ANQGSEA. CDR3 size: 13 residues. CDR3 in amino acids: CSVSRGQGDTQYF. In nucleotides, the CDR3 is TGCAGCGTTAGTAGGGGGCAGGGGGATACGCAGTATTTT.

The CDR3 coding sequence is TGTGCCAGCAACGTGGGACAGGGTCCCTACGAGCAGTACTTC. Its translation is CASNVGQGPYEQYF. The V gene is TRBV27, the J gene TRBJ2-7; TRBD1 matches 9 bases. Germline V CDR1 and CDR2: MNHEY, SMNVEV (reference sequence). Trimming removed 7 bases from V and 2 bases from J; junction bases left unmatched: 6. The CDR3 covers 14 residues.

This clonotype appeared a single time. This clone may be a read error of a much larger clone one base away. This chain joins TRBV11-2 and TRBJ2-2; D might be TRBD2 (5 bases). The CDR3 contains 16 residues. CDR1 SGHAT and CDR2 FQNNGV come from the germline V gene. CDR3 nucleotides: TGTGCCAGCAGCCCCCATGTACACAGCTCCACCGGGGAGCTGCTTTTT. It specifies CASSPHVHSSTGELLF.

This chain links TRBV7-9 with TRBJ2-1, with D possibly TRBD2 on 5 matching bases. Trimming removed 2 bases from V and 8 bases from J, with 10 bases in between. Germline V CDR1 and CDR2: SEHNR, FQNEAQ (reference sequence). The CDR3 contains 13 residues. This CDR3 reads CASSLLARDEQFF. The DNA for the CDR3 is TGTGCCAGCAGCTTACTAGCTCGCGATGAGCAGTTCTTC.

The chain employs TRBV29-1 and TRBJ2-5; the D gene is possibly TRBD2 (6 bases). CDR1 SQVTM and CDR2 ANQGSEA come from the germline V gene. V lost 2 bases and J lost 6, with 10 bases in between. The CDR3 spans 12 residues. The CDR3 region has the DNA TGCAGCGTTGAATGGGACTCCCAGACCCAGTACTTC. It encodes CSVEWDSQTQYF. Based on the CDR3 plus reference TRBV29-1 and TRBJ2-5, the full variable domain is SAVISQKPSRDICQRGTSLTIQCQVDSQVTMMFWYRQQPGQSLTLIATANQGSEATYESGFVIDKFPISRPNLTFSTLTVSNMSPEDSSIYLCSVEWDSQTQYFGPGTRLLVL.

With respect to this clonotype: The junction differs from germline at one of its ends, possibly a read error. The chain couples TRBV24-1 to TRBJ2-5; D may be TRBD2 (5 bases). Germline lookup yields CDR1 KGHDR and CDR2 SFDVKD. This CDR3 region has 16 residues. For the CDR3, the DNA is TGTGCCACCAGTGATCGCGTCGGCTGGGGTGGGGAGACCCGGTACTTC. Protein: CATSDRVGWGGETRYF.

This clonotype was detected only a few times. V gene TRBV5-1 combines with J gene TRBJ1-1; unclear D gene. CDR3 length: 13 amino acids. Germline loops: CDR1 SGHRS, CDR2 YFSETQ. The V end was cut by 4 bases, the J end by 4 bases, with 11 bases between. CDR3 bases: TGCGCCAGCAGCCTCCAGGCTCCCACTGAAGCTTTCTTT. This encodes CASSLQAPTEAFF.

At least ten counts were recorded for this clonotype. The V and J genes are TRBV7-9 and TRBJ2-7; no firm D call. The CDR3 covers 11 residues. V was trimmed by 4 bases and J by 5 bases, leaving 6 bases between them. Germline lookup yields CDR1 SEHNR and CDR2 FQNEAQ (reference sequence). Here the CDR3 reads CASSWYDEQYF. CDR3 nucleotides: TGTGCCAGCAGCTGGTACGACGAGCAGTACTTC. Full variable domain (outside the CDR3, taken from reference TRBV7-9 and TRBJ2-7): DTGVSQNPRHKITKRGQNVTFRCDPISEHNRLYWYRQTLGQGPEFLTYFQNEAQLEKSRLLSDRFSAERPKGSFSTLEIQRTEQGDSAMYLCASSWYDEQYFGPGTRLTVT.

V and J are TRBV14 and TRBJ1-2; a weak D match, TRBD1 (5 bases). With 2 bases removed from V and 0 bases from J, the gap between germline ends came to 16 bases. Germline CDR1 reads SGHDN; CDR2 reads FVKESK. The CDR3 spans 17 residues. This CDR3 reads CASSQSRGIKTNYGYTF. The CDR3 nucleotides read TGTGCCAGCAGCCAATCCCGGGGGATAAAGACTAACTATGGCTACACCTTC.

This clonotype was picked up a small number of times. J is TRBJ2-3 and V is TRBV18; D possibly uses TRBD1 or TRBD2 (5 bases each). The germline V gene encodes CDR1 KGHSH and CDR2 LQKENI. The V and J ends lost 3 bases and 6 bases respectively, with 19 bases between them. The CDR3 runs to 16 residues. CDR3 sequence: CASSPPGTATHDTQYF. The CDR3 bases are TGTGCCAGCTCACCCCCCGGGACCGCCACCCATGATACGCAGTATTTT.

Ten or more counts support this clonotype. This sequence joins TRBV2 and TRBJ2-3; 9 bases are a match to TRBD1. The ends lost 6 bases at V and 0 bases at J; junction bases unmatched: 4. The CDR3 has 15 amino acids. Germline V gene sequence: CDR1 SNHLY, CDR2 FYNNEI. CDR3 nucleotides: TGTGCCAGCAGGGGACAGGGCCGTAGCACAGATACGCAGTATTTT. This translates into CASRGQGRSTDTQYF.

The chain is built from TRBV29-1 and TRBJ1-2; D perhaps matches TRBD1 (6 bases). The CDR3 has 12 residues. Germline V gene lookup returns CDR1 SQVTM and CDR2 ANQGSEA. V lost 6 bases, J lost 3 bases, and 11 bases lay in between. The CDR3 is CSVGAGDYGYTF. CDR3 sequence (DNA): TGCAGCGTAGGGGCAGGGGACTATGGCTACACCTTC.

This clonotype was counted many times. This chain uses TRBV12-3 or TRBV12-4 with TRBJ2-7; a weak D match, TRBD1 (6 bases). V lost 6 bases, J lost 5 bases, and 17 bases lay in between. The CDR3 runs 14 residues. CDR3 DNA: TGTGCCAGCAGCCCCCCAGGGGCGATAAACGAGCAGTACTTC. It codes for CASSPPGAINEQYF.

This rearrangement joins TRBV10-2 to TRBJ2-1; 7 bases line up with TRBD2. Germline V CDR1 and CDR2: WSHSY, SAAADI. The CDR3 consists of 14 residues. The junction had 7 bases not matched to a gene; V was cut back by 6 bases and J by 5 bases. The CDR3 DNA reads as TGCGCCAGCAGGGGGGGGTCAGGCGACAATGAGCAGTTCTTC. It translates to CASRGGSGDNEQFF.